This T cell receptor (beta chain) was captured in a study of blood T cells in healthy people across ages. Findings and caveats of the study: The long-lived group displayed more naive CD4+ cells, plus higher diversity, than the aged donors did.

A sample-barcoded 5' primer and a J-beta primer mix were used in a second PCR of roughly 7 to 11 cycles. A single record per CDR3 protein comes from TCRdb applying MiXCR to the 5' RACE reads. The table has about 640,000 distinct CDR3 sequences, under 70% seen once. This clonotype appeared a few times. Its antigen is unidentified. Germline V lookup: CDR1 MGHDK, CDR2 SYGVNS. Trimming pared 5 bases from V and 0 bases from J, leaving 11 bases between. This CDR3 is 14 amino acids long. Donation came from healthy Caucasian individuals in Russia who were aged 6 to 90. PBMCs numbering at least 6.5 million were isolated per sample.

V gene TRBV25-1 combines with J gene TRBJ2-7; D may be TRBD1 or TRBD2 (5 bases each). Sequenced sample: blood. The TCR comes from a man aged 60 to 75 in good health. The CDR3: CASSPRAGSYEQYF. In DNA form, the CDR3 reads TGTGCCAGCAGTCCCAGGGCGGGCTCCTACGAGCAGTACTTC.